This T cell receptor beta chain was sequenced in a study of cytomegalovirus exposure and HLA in healthy donors. 60 Vbeta and 13 Jbeta primers were used in PCR. Only in-frame clones appear in the TCRdb table, and some are missing; sequencing was by immunoSEQ multiplex PCR. The table includes about 140,000 clones, roughly 80% detected once. This CDR3 has 14 residues. Looked up from germline, CDR1 is MNHNS and CDR2 is SASEGT. V dropped 5 bases and J dropped 6 bases, with 16 bases sitting between them. V gene TRBV6-1 combines with J gene TRBJ1-1; weak D call: TRBD1 (6 bases). Input material: PBMCs. This clonotype was sampled from a man between 18 and 35 years old in good health and CMV-seropositive. CDR3 sequence reads: CASSHEQGSAEAFF. The CDR3 nucleotides are TGTGCCAGCAGTCACGAACAGGGCTCTGCTGAAGCTTTCTTT.